This T cell receptor (beta chain) appears in the sequencing data of a study of blood T cell repertoires in COVID-19. Study-wide background: Specimens from acute and convalescent COVID-19 originated in the United States, Italy and Spain. Sample material is recorded as cDNA or gDNA derived from T cells, B-cell-depleted T cells, or PBMCs.

Germline values: CDR1 SGHVS, CDR2 FQNEAQ. V was clipped by 5 bases and J by 3 bases; unmatched bases: 6. The CDR3 sequence is 14 residues long. Study processing details: Estimates of nucleated cell counts were drawn from the amplification of reference gene primers. Produced via immunoSEQ multiplex PCR; TCRdb's table is partial and in-frame only. V and J calls and clone size are as listed in that table; D and trimming were resolved from the DNA. The top ten hold under 7.5% of the sample, which has a few hundred thousand clones, approximately 88% seen once. The V and J genes are TRBV7-8 and TRBJ2-5, with 7 bases aligning to TRBD1. The sample consisted of peripheral blood. The clonotype originates from a man between 18 and 35 years old who had recovered from COVID-19. DNA for the CDR3: TGTGCCAGCAGCCCCTACAGGGGAGAAGAGACCCAGTACTTC. Translation gives CASSPYRGEETQYF.